Listed below are T cell receptor beta chains from one sample, sequenced in a study of blood T cell repertoires in COVID-19. TCRdb keeps only in-frame clones here, not all; method: immunoSEQ multiplex PCR. The sample records about 200,000 clones, roughly 88% being singletons. Sequencing was done on a sample of peripheral blood. The receptors were sampled from a man aged 60-69 years with acute or convalescent COVID-19. Both conserved end residues are part of each CDR3. A D gene is named only where the DNA matches it firmly. Clone size is not always given. Where it is, it says once, few, many or a class for expanded clones.

v_gene	abundance	d_gene	j_gene	len	CDR3aa	CDR3nt
TRBV5-1	NA	NA	TRBJ1-1	11	CASSLGTEAFF	TGCGCCAGCAGCTTGGGAACAGAAGCTTTCTTT
TRBV28	NA	TRBD1	TRBJ1-5	16	CASSFPRTGVNQPQHF	TGTGCCAGCAGTTTTCCCCGGACAGGGGTGAATCAGCCCCAGCATTTT
TRBV28	NA	TRBD1	TRBJ2-7	13	CASQEGQGYEQYF	TGTGCCAGTCAAGAAGGACAGGGGTACGAGCAGTACTTC
TRBV6-5	NA	TRBD1	TRBJ1-2	13	CASSWDRARSYTF	TGTGCCAGCAGTTGGGACAGGGCGAGAAGCTACACCTTC
TRBV5-1	NA	NA	TRBJ2-2	15	CASSLTWGGTGELFF	TGCGCCAGCAGCTTGACGTGGGGCGGCACCGGGGAGCTGTTTTTT
TRBV3-1/TRBV3-2	NA	NA	TRBJ1-6	17	CASSQVKGGLYNSPLHF	TGTGCCAGCAGCCAAGTCAAGGGGGGGCTGTATAATTCACCCCTCCACTTT
TRBV7-9	few	TRBD1	TRBJ2-5	15	CASSSGDRAQETQYF	TGTGCCAGCAGCTCGGGGGACAGGGCCCAGGAGACCCAGTACTTC
TRBV9	NA	NA	TRBJ2-1	16	CASSAEGGTVYNEQFF	TGTGCCAGCAGCGCCGAAGGAGGGACAGTCTACAATGAGCAGTTCTTC
TRBV19	NA	NA	TRBJ2-1	15	CASIRGSMIGSEQFF	TGTGCCAGTATAAGGGGGAGCATGATAGGGAGTGAGCAGTTCTTC
TRBV29-1	NA	NA	TRBJ2-1	12	CSVVWQNNEQFF	TGCAGCGTTGTTTGGCAGAACAATGAGCAGTTCTTC
TRBV4-1	NA	NA	TRBJ1-1	12	CASSQESTGAFF	TGCGCCAGCAGCCAAGAATCCACAGGAGCTTTCTTT
TRBV4-1	NA	TRBD2	TRBJ2-1	17	CASSQDPPGGRLDEQFF	TGCGCCAGCAGCCAAGATCCACCTGGCGGGAGGTTGGATGAGCAGTTCTTC
TRBV7-9	NA	NA	TRBJ1-1	13	CASSFDTGTEAFF	TGTGCCAGCAGCTTCGACACGGGAACTGAAGCTTTCTTT
TRBV29-1	NA	NA	TRBJ2-7	15	CSVDAGLDHSYEQYF	TGCAGCGTTGACGCTGGACTGGATCACTCCTACGAGCAGTACTTC
TRBV2	once	TRBD1	TRBJ2-5	15	CAFWGFDRDQETQYF	TGTGCCTTCTGGGGATTCGACAGGGACCAAGAGACCCAGTACTTC
TRBV20-1	NA	NA	TRBJ1-6	15	CSASLAGLKNSPLHF	TGCAGTGCTAGTCTAGCGGGGTTAAAAAATTCACCCCTCCACTTT
TRBV12-3/TRBV12-4	NA	NA	TRBJ1-5	13	CASSFSSGVPQHF	TGTGCCAGCAGTTTTTCGTCGGGAGTCCCCCAGCATTTT
TRBV5-4	NA	TRBD1	TRBJ2-5	13	CASRDRGQETQYF	TGTGCCAGCAGAGACAGGGGGCAAGAGACCCAGTACTTC
TRBV7-9	NA	TRBD1	TRBJ1-2	15	CASSQAGTGPYGYTF	TGTGCCAGCAGCCAAGCCGGGACAGGGCCCTATGGCTACACCTTC
TRBV5-8	NA	NA	TRBJ1-3	13	CASSPTGGNTIYF	TGTGCCAGCAGCCCAACGGGTGGAAACACCATATATTTT
TRBV18	NA	TRBD1	TRBJ1-2	14	CASSPGQVRDGYTF	TGTGCCAGCTCACCGGGACAGGTACGGGATGGCTACACCTTC
TRBV19	NA	NA	TRBJ1-1	13	CASSTGQGTEAFF	TGTGCCAGTAGTACAGGTCAGGGAACTGAAGCTTTCTTT
TRBV5-6	NA	NA	TRBJ1-4	15	CASSLRGFGREKLFF	TGTGCCAGCAGCTTGAGGGGTTTCGGACGGGAAAAACTGTTTTTT
TRBV11-2	NA	NA	TRBJ2-6	16	CASSPPTGSGANVLTF	TGTGCCAGCAGCCCCCCGACAGGCTCTGGGGCCAACGTCCTGACTTTC
TRBV13	once	NA	TRBJ2-7	13	CASSLARGYEQYF	TGTGCCAGCAGCTTAGCCAGGGGCTACGAGCAGTACTTC
TRBV6-5	NA	NA	TRBJ1-3	11	CASSRGDTIYF	TGTGCCAGCAGTAGGGGCGACACCATATATTTT
TRBV6-2/TRBV6-3	NA	TRBD1	TRBJ1-5	16	CASSYATGGRYQPQHF	TGTGCCAGCAGTTACGCGACAGGGGGGAGATACCAGCCCCAGCATTTT
TRBV9	NA	TRBD2	TRBJ2-3	17	CASSVVPAGGSTDTQYF	TGTGCCAGCAGCGTAGTCCCGGCGGGAGGAAGCACAGATACGCAGTATTTT
TRBV15	NA	TRBD2	TRBJ2-7	15	CATSRDWLAGVEQYF	TGTGCCACCAGCAGAGATTGGCTAGCGGGAGTCGAGCAGTACTTC
TRBV7-2	NA	TRBD1	TRBJ2-7	17	CASSLSLGTGRSYEQYF	TGTGCCAGCAGCTTATCTCTCGGGACAGGGCGTTCCTACGAGCAGTACTTC
TRBV6-4	NA	NA	TRBJ2-2	15	CASSEQGPNTGELFF	TGTGCCAGCAGTGAACAGGGACCAAACACCGGGGAGCTGTTTTTT
TRBV5-4	NA	NA	TRBJ2-6	13	CASTPGGANVLTF	TGTGCCAGCACCCCCGGGGGGGCCAACGTCCTGACTTTC
TRBV5-1	NA	TRBD1	TRBJ2-3	16	CASSLGGQGVADTQYF	TGCGCCAGCAGCTTGGGGGGACAGGGAGTCGCAGATACGCAGTATTTT
TRBV6-2/TRBV6-3	NA	TRBD2	TRBJ2-1	14	CASSYGREGGEQFF	TGTGCCAGCAGTTACGGGCGGGAGGGCGGTGAGCAGTTCTTC
TRBV18	NA	NA	TRBJ2-4	17	CASSPPAWELAKNIQYF	TGTGCCAGCTCACCACCGGCGTGGGAGTTAGCCAAAAACATTCAGTACTTC
TRBV5-6	NA	NA	TRBJ1-2	13	CASSSQAHYGYTF	TGTGCCAGCAGCTCACAGGCTCACTATGGCTACACCTTC
TRBV24-1	NA	NA	TRBJ1-1	15	CATRQSSAENTEAFF	TGTGCCACCAGACAGTCGTCCGCTGAGAACACTGAAGCTTTCTTT
TRBV29-1	NA	NA	TRBJ1-2	12	CSVDGSNYGYTF	TGCAGCGTTGACGGGAGCAACTATGGCTACACCTTC
TRBV21-1	NA	NA	TRBJ2-7	17	CASSKVLAEPRYYEQYF	TGTGCCAGCAGCAAAGTACTAGCGGAGCCCCGATACTACGAGCAGTACTTC
TRBV24-1	NA	NA	TRBJ2-7	15	CATSDLKGRSYEQYF	TGTGCCACCAGTGATTTAAAGGGGCGCTCCTACGAGCAGTACTTC
TRBV29-1	NA	NA	TRBJ2-6	15	CSESRQISGANVLTF	TGCAGCGAAAGTAGACAGATTTCTGGGGCCAACGTCCTGACTTTC
TRBV7-2	few	TRBD2	TRBJ2-2	15	CASSLVSGRVGELFF	TGTGCCAGCAGCTTAGTTAGCGGGAGGGTCGGGGAGCTGTTTTTT
TRBV6-2/TRBV6-3	NA	TRBD2	TRBJ2-3	15	CASSIAGGPTDTQYF	TGTGCCAGCAGTATAGCGGGAGGGCCCACAGATACGCAGTATTTT
TRBV20-1	NA	NA	TRBJ2-7	13	CSASSENSYEQYF	TGCAGTGCTAGTAGCGAAAACTCCTACGAGCAGTACTTC
TRBV19	NA	TRBD1	TRBJ1-5	16	CASSLQGAPSNQPQHF	TGTGCCAGTAGTTTACAGGGGGCCCCGTCAAATCAGCCCCAGCATTTT